This T cell receptor beta chain originates from a study of patients and donors after allogeneic stem cell transplantation. Germline assignment: CDR1 MGHDK and CDR2 SYGVNS. The V gene lost 3 bases and the J gene lost 4 bases, with 12 bases spanning the gap. This CDR3 region has 14 residues. TCRdb reanalysed the RT-PCR reads using MiXCR and keeps one entry per CDR3 protein. The table has about 410,000 distinct CDR3 sequences, approximately 16% seen once; the top ten hold around 7.9%. This chain uses TRBV25-1 with TRBJ2-5; weak D call: TRBD2 (6 bases). The sequenced sample consisted of blood, either unsorted or a sorted T cell fraction (not recorded which). The clonotype comes from a human donor who was either an allogeneic HSCT recipient or a stem cell or donor lymphocyte infusion donor (not recorded which). It is not recorded whose cells these are; they may come from a transplant donor. This CDR3 reads CASSDVRGLETQYF. The CDR3 nucleotides are TGTGCCAGCAGTGATGTGCGGGGCTTAGAGACCCAGTACTTC. The whole variable domain, remainder taken from reference TRBV25-1 and TRBJ2-5, is EADIYQTPRYLVIGTGKKITLECSQTMGHDKMYWYQQDPGMELHLIHYSYGVNSTEKGDLSSESTVSRIRTEHFPLTLESARPSHTSQYLCASSDVRGLETQYFGPGTRLLVL.